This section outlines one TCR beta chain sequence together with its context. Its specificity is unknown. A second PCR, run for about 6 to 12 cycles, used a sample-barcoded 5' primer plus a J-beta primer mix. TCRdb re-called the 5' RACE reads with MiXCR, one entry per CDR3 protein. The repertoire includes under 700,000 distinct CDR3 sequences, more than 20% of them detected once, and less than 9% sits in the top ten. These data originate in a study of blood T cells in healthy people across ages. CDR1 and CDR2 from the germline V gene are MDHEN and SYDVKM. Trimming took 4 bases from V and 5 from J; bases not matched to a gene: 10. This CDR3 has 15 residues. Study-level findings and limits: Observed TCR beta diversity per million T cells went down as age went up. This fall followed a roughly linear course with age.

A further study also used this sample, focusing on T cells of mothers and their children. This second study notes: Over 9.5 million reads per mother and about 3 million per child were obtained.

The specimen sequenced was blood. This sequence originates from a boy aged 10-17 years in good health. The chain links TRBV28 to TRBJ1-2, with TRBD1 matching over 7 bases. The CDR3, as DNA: TGTGCCAGCAGTTCTCGAGGGGACAGCTTTTATGGCTACACCTTC. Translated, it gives CASSSRGDSFYGYTF.